A few counts support the clone carrying this T cell receptor (beta chain). The antigen remains undetermined. The data belong to a study of T cell repertoires in cytomegalovirus infection. At the level of the study: HLA-B-restricted CMV epitopes that are well studied were used alongside recently identified HLA-C-restricted ones.

The CDR3 spans 15 residues. The J segment lost 3 bases and the V segment lost 6 bases, leaving 9 bases of the junction unmatched. Germline CDR1 is DFQATT and CDR2 is SNEGSKA (reference sequence). TCRdb called the reads again in MiXCR, with one record for every CDR3 protein. The data hold about 920,000 distinct CDR3 sequences, with under 40% observed a single time. The source is a human donor in good health (CMV status not recorded). Some clones in this sample may be carry-over from other donors' samples. The rearrangement uses TRBV20-1 and TRBJ2-2; 8 nucleotides agree with TRBD2. Sequenced material: cultured CD8+ T cells from PBMCs, taken from culture after CMV antigen stimulation. CDR3 DNA sequence: TGCAGTGCCTCCCGGGAGGGATCGGACACCGGGGAGCTGTTTTTT. Translation gives CSASREGSDTGELFF.